This T cell receptor beta chain stems from a study of blood T cell repertoires in COVID-19 (dated by TCRdb to about 2020). Regarding the research as a whole: The collaborator samples originated in the United States, Italy and Spain and spanned the acute and convalescent phases of COVID-19. Where available, HLA class I and class II types were obtained from metadata supplied by the sample provider rather than from assay-based typing. The sample metadata nearly always contained a de-identified subject ID, COVID-19 status, age in years and sex. The repertoires were made available in a free public database intended to serve as a resource for research on the immune response to SARS-CoV-2. Subjects who had been exposed to COVID-19, were actively infected with it, or had recovered from it provided the deeply sampled blood TCRbeta repertoires that made up the dataset. The material from the prospective study consisted of cDNA or gDNA derived from T cells, B-cell-depleted T cells, or PBMCs. The samples were drawn from the first 160 participants of the ongoing ImmuneRACE study and from about 1,200 subjects provided by 6 global collaborators.

This clone has more than one count but fewer than ten. The target of this receptor is not known. The sample holds no much larger clone one base away, and base qualities are not on file. The collaborating institutions used their own protocols to collect whole blood in K2EDTA tubes. For TCRbeta analysis, collaborators shipped samples as frozen whole blood, isolated PBMCs, or DNA extracted from either of those sample types. The junction carries 16 bases between V and J, which are trimmed by 10 bases and 4 bases respectively. The CDR3 holds 13 amino acids from the cysteine to the phenylalanine. Only the CDR3 DNA stays, 39 bases, in frame from base 1. Study-wide findings and limitations: How much clinical and demographic metadata was included differed by source and by participant, and the metadata was provided uncurated.

The immunoSEQ Assay, a bias-controlled multiplex PCR, was used to amplify TCRbeta CDR3 regions from genomic DNA. Per the authors' processing: Nucleated cell counts per sample were estimated from amplification of reference gene primers within the assay. Sequence reads were collapsed and filtered to measure the absolute abundance of every unique TCRbeta CDR3 rearrangement. For each sample, productive Simpson clonality was calculated by taking the square root of Simpson's diversity index across productive rearrangements. Here the immuneACCESS table is served through TCRdb, limited to in-frame sequences with V and J called. Missing clones are a known gap in these copies; in checked studies unresolved V genes cover under half, and the rest lacks a known reason. V and J calls and clone size are copied from that table; D and trimming were computed from the DNA. For this sample there are 150,000 to 200,000 clones; more than 85% appear just once. The leading ten clones occupy 2.5% to 3% of the sample.

Here the chain combines TRBV12-3 or TRBV12-4 and TRBJ1-1; there is no confident call for the D gene. The TCR originated in a woman in her thirties with active or convalescent COVID-19. Sequencing was done on a sample of peripheral blood. The nucleotides are TGTGCCACCCAAGATCGGGAATCCACTGAAGCTTTCTTT. This gives the protein CATQDRESTEAFF.